This is a list of T cell receptor beta chains from one sample in a study of cytomegalovirus exposure and HLA in healthy donors. TCRdb's copy holds only in-frame clones and misses some; the assay was immunoSEQ multiplex PCR. Altogether 150,000 to 200,000 clones are present, roughly nine tenths being singletons, with the ten largest covering roughly 6%. Sequencing was performed on PBMCs. Receptors were obtained from a woman aged 25-40 years in good health and CMV-seronegative. The CDR3 runs from the conserved cysteine through the conserved F or W. The order of the fields is J gene, D gene, V gene, clone size, CDR3 DNA, CDR3 protein. The D gene is left open where the match is weak. Size tells how often a clone was seen (once, few, many) or the class of an expanded clone, and some rows leave it out.

>TRBJ2-7|.|TRBV27|.
TGTGCCAGCAGTTTGGGTAGACTCTCTAACAACGAGCAGTACTTC
CASSLGRLSNNEQYF
>TRBJ1-1|TRBD1|TRBV7-2|.
TGTGCCAGCAGCAAATGGACAGGAGAGAACACTGAAGCTTTCTTT
CASSKWTGENTEAFF
>TRBJ1-1|.|TRBV5-1|.
TGCGCCAGCAGCTTGGCCGTGGGGGCAGCCGGTGAAGCTTTCTTT
CASSLAVGAAGEAFF
>TRBJ2-1|.|TRBV7-2|.
TGTGCCAGCAGCTCAAGCGGCCGAGAGTACAATGAGCAGTTCTTC
CASSSSGREYNEQFF
>TRBJ1-4|.|TRBV6-1|few
TGTGCCAGCAGTGAAAGGGGGTTTAATGAAAAACTGTTTTTT
CASSERGFNEKLFF
>TRBJ1-1|TRBD1|TRBV14|few
TGTGCCAGCAACCCGGGACAGATGAACACTGAAGCTTTCTTT
CASNPGQMNTEAFF
>TRBJ2-3|TRBD1|TRBV29-1|.
TGCAGCGTTAACCTGGGGACAGCCTCAGGGGATACGCAGTATTTT
CSVNLGTASGDTQYF
>TRBJ1-2|.|TRBV6-5|.
TGTGCCAGCAGTTATCAGAGTCTGTCGGTCTATGGCTACACCTTC
CASSYQSLSVYGYTF
>TRBJ2-5|.|TRBV19|.
TGTGCCAGTAGTAGCAACGTTCCTAGCCAAGAGACCCAGTACTTC
CASSSNVPSQETQYF
>TRBJ2-7|.|TRBV7-2|.
TGTGCCAGCAGCTTAAGGACAATTGGGGAGCAGTACTTC
CASSLRTIGEQYF
>TRBJ1-1|.|TRBV27|many
TGTGCCAGCAGAAACCCGGGGTGGTCCACTGAAGCTTTCTTT
CASRNPGWSTEAFF
>TRBJ1-1|TRBD1|TRBV7-3|.
TGTGCCAGCAGCTTGACAGGGATTGAAGCTTTCTTT
CASSLTGIEAFF
>TRBJ1-2|TRBD1|TRBV4-3|.
TGCGCCAGCAGCCAAGATTTGAGACAGGGGGCGCAGGGCTACACCTTC
CASSQDLRQGAQGYTF
>TRBJ2-2|.|TRBV4-2|.
TGTGCCAGCAGCCAAGAAGGAAGGAAGATCTCCGGGGAGCTGTTTTTT
CASSQEGRKISGELFF
>TRBJ1-2|TRBD1|TRBV7-2|.
TGTGCCAGCAGCTTAGATCCTAACAGGGGCTTAGGCTATGGCTACACCTTC
CASSLDPNRGLGYGYTF
>TRBJ2-2|.|TRBV7-7|.
TGTGCCAGCAGCTTATACGGGAGTGGTACCGGGGAGCTGTTTTTT
CASSLYGSGTGELFF
>TRBJ2-7|.|TRBV14|.
TGTGCCAGCAGCCAAGTTCGACCGGGGGCGTCATACCCCTACGAGCAGTACTTC
CASSQVRPGASYPYEQYF
>TRBJ2-7|TRBD2|TRBV5-1|.
TGCGCCAGCAGCTTGGGGAGGACTAGCGGGTCCTACGAGCAGTACTTC
CASSLGRTSGSYEQYF
>TRBJ2-1|.|TRBV4-2|.
TGTGCCAGCAGCCAAGAACTTTGGCATGAGCAGTTCTTC
CASSQELWHEQFF
>TRBJ2-1|.|TRBV7-6|.
TGTGCCAGCAGCTTGTCCAATGAGCAGTTCTTC
CASSLSNEQFF